The 20 T cell receptor beta chains presented below share a single source sample, sequenced in a study of T cells in Graves' hyperthyroidism and ophthalmopathy. Amplification of TCR beta CDR3 regions used RNA as the template. The HTBI primer set drove a first-round RT-PCR of the TCR CDR3. Each CDR3 protein is one row after TCRdb ran MiXCR on the multiplex PCR reads. The sample has a few hundred thousand distinct CDR3 sequences; about 45% are singletons. The sequencing input was peripheral blood or thyroid tissue (not recorded which). These receptors all stem from a woman younger than 35 with Graves' hyperthyroidism.

A remark on this clonotype: A much larger clone differs from this one at a single base, so this may be a read error. The chain links TRBV7-2 to TRBJ1-4, with D possibly TRBD1 on 5 matching bases. V was clipped by 4 bases and J by 8 bases, with 17 bases between them. Germline V gene sequence: CDR1 SGHTA, CDR2 FQGNSA. This CDR3 spans 15 amino acids. The CDR3 region has the DNA TGTGCCAGCAGCTCATTACCCAGGGACGGCGAAAAACTGTTTTTT. This gives the protein CASSSLPRDGEKLFF.

This clonotype turned up a few times. The chain uses TRBV18 and TRBJ2-1; D may be TRBD2 (5 bases). Trimming removed 1 base at V and 0 bases at J, with 7 bases between. The CDR3 runs to 15 residues. Germline V lookup: CDR1 KGHSH, CDR2 LQKENI. CDR3: CASSPRESSYNEQFF. CDR3 DNA: TGTGCCAGCTCACCACGGGAGAGCTCCTACAATGAGCAGTTCTTC.

This clonotype was seen more than once but under ten times. The V call is TRBV7-3, the J call TRBJ2-1, with D maybe TRBD2 (6 bases). The V gene's germline CDR1 is SGHTA and CDR2 FQGTGA. The CDR3 extends over 13 amino acids. Trimming left V 3 bases short and J 3 bases short, with 6 bases between. CDR3 sequence (DNA): TGTGCCAGCAGCTTGACTAGCTACAATGAGCAGTTCTTC. This translates into CASSLTSYNEQFF. Combining the CDR3 with reference TRBV7-3 and TRBJ2-1 gives the whole variable domain GAGVSQTPSNKVTEKGKYVELRCDPISGHTALYWYRQSLGQGPEFLIYFQGTGAADDSGLPNDRFFAVRPEGSVSTLKIQRTERGDSAVYLCASSLTSYNEQFFGPGTRLTVL.

This clonotype was recorded many times. This sequence joins TRBV27 and TRBJ2-7, with 8 positions matching TRBD2. This CDR3 has 12 residues. Per the germline V gene, CDR1 is MNHEY and CDR2 is SMNVEV (reference sequence). Trimming at V came to 5 bases and at J to 6 bases, leaving 3 bases not matched to a gene. The CDR3 protein is CASSITSGEQYF. CDR3 nucleotides: TGTGCCAGCAGTATTACTAGCGGCGAGCAGTACTTC.

This sequence joins TRBV18 and TRBJ2-2; perhaps TRBD2 as D (6 bases). Germline V gene sequence: CDR1 KGHSH, CDR2 LQKENI. V was pared by 3 bases and J by 6 bases, with 17 bases between. This CDR3 has 16 residues. DNA for the CDR3: TGTGCCAGCTCACCTTTTGACCTAGCGATTTCCGGGGAGCTGTTTTTT. It yields the protein CASSPFDLAISGELFF.

This clonotype occurred many times. This sequence joins TRBV10-3 and TRBJ1-3; D gene ambiguous. With 4 bases removed from V and 0 bases from J, the gap between germline ends came to 13 bases. Germline CDR1 ENHRY, CDR2 SYGVKD. CDR3 size: 16 residues. The CDR3 region has the DNA TGTGCCATCAGTGTAGGCCGGTCGTTCTCTGGAAACACCATATATTTT. This encodes CAISVGRSFSGNTIYF.

The chain employs TRBV6-6 and TRBJ1-2; possible D gene TRBD1, 6 bases. From germline, CDR1 is MNHNY and CDR2 SVGAGI (reference sequence). V dropped 2 bases and J dropped 4 bases, with 14 bases sitting between them. The CDR3 extends over 15 amino acids. The CDR3 sequence is CASSYPTGAGYGYTF. As DNA, the CDR3 is TGTGCCAGCAGTTACCCGACGGGGGCGGGCTATGGCTACACCTTC.

This clonotype was recorded a few times. The chain carries TRBV4-3 and TRBJ2-2; TRBD1 matches 11 bases. After removal of 3 bases from V and 6 bases from J, the junction contained 3 bases not matched to a gene. The germline V gene has CDR1 LGHNA and CDR2 YSLEER. This CDR3 is built from 15 residues. The CDR3 spells CASSQGTGGSGELFF. The DNA of the CDR3 is TGCGCCAGCAGCCAGGGGACAGGGGGTTCCGGGGAGCTGTTTTTT.

This clonotype was found many times. This chain connects TRBV4-3 to TRBJ1-1; possibly TRBD1 for D (6 bases). The V end was cut by 4 bases, the J end by 13 bases, with 16 bases between. The CDR3 loop spans 12 amino acids. Germline V gene data show CDR1 as LGHNA and CDR2 as YSLEER. CDR3 protein: CASSLPRGVVFF. The CDR3 nucleotides read TGCGCCAGCAGCCTCCCAAGGGGGGTAGTTTTCTTT.

As to this clonotype: A junction end diverges from the germline sequence, so it may reflect a read error. The chain employs TRBV7-3 and TRBJ1-2; TRBD1 is a possible D gene (5 bases). Looked up from germline, CDR1 is SGHTA and CDR2 is FQGTGA. This CDR3 has 11 residues. The CDR3 sequence is CASSPQAGTYF. The CDR3, as DNA: TGTGCCAGCAGCCCCCAGGCAGGGACCTACTTC.

This clonotype has only a few counts. The V gene is TRBV19, the J gene TRBJ2-2; D might be TRBD2 (6 bases). In germline, CDR1 is LNHDA, CDR2 SQIVND (reference sequence). V lost 4 bases and J lost 5, with 17 bases in between. This CDR3 is built from 16 residues. CDR3 sequence (DNA): TGTGCCAGTAGTAGGTGGGAGGACACGACAACCGGGGAGCTGTTTTTT. Its protein product is CASSRWEDTTTGELFF.

CDR3 in DNA: TGCAGCGTCGCCCAGGGGGGAGTCACTGAAGCTTTCTTT. It yields the protein CSVAQGGVTEAFF. The V gene is TRBV29-1, the J gene TRBJ1-1; 7 bases line up with TRBD1. Germline CDR1 reads SQVTM; CDR2 reads ANQGSEA. With V trimmed by 6 bases and J by 4 bases, 8 bases remained unmatched. This CDR3 region has 13 residues.

This clonotype was counted ten times or more. The genes are TRBV29-1 and TRBJ1-1; the D is unclear. Trimming removed 2 bases from V and 2 bases from J, with 12 bases in between. The CDR3 has 14 residues. Germline loops: CDR1 SQVTM, CDR2 ANQGSEA. CDR3: CSVETQRYNTEAFF. In DNA form, the CDR3 reads TGCAGCGTTGAAACCCAGAGATACAACACTGAAGCTTTCTTT.

This clonotype was detected ten times or more. The rearrangement uses TRBV19 and TRBJ1-2, with 7 bases identical to TRBD1. CDR3 length equals 14 residues. J gave up 8 bases and V 4 bases, and 10 bases lay outside the gene matches. CDR1 and CDR2 (germline): LNHDA, SQIVND (reference sequence). CDR3 bases: TGTGCCAGTAGTACTATAGACAGGGCAGACGGCTACACCTTC. It specifies CASSTIDRADGYTF.

This clonotype was recorded once. The V and J genes are TRBV29-1 and TRBJ1-1; weak D call: TRBD1 (6 bases). The CDR3 has 9 amino acids. V dropped 7 bases and J dropped 10 bases, with 10 bases sitting between them. CDR1 and CDR2 (germline): SQVTM, ANQGSEA. The CDR3 region is CSDHRVAFF. DNA of the CDR3: TGCAGCGACCACAGGGTAGCTTTCTTT.

J is TRBJ2-7 and V is TRBV2; 12 bases agree with TRBD2. This CDR3 spans 14 amino acids. Germline V gives CDR1 SNHLY, CDR2 FYNNEI. Trimming removed 7 bases from V and 7 bases from J; junction bases left unmatched: 8. DNA of the CDR3: TGTGCCAGCAATCTAGCGGGAGGGCCTGATGAGCAGTACTTC. This sequence encodes CASNLAGGPDEQYF.

This clonotype was recorded at least ten times. The chain couples TRBV20-1 to TRBJ2-5, with D possibly matching TRBD1 (5 bases). Trimming removed 0 bases at V and 1 base at J, with 9 bases between. There are 14 residues in the CDR3. The germline CDR1 and CDR2 sequences are DFQATT and SNEGSKA (reference sequence). CDR3 nucleotide sequence: TGCAGTGCTAGAGATGGGGCAACCCAAGAGACCCAGTACTTC. It translates to CSARDGATQETQYF.

The chain employs TRBV29-1 and TRBJ2-7, with TRBD2 identical over 8 bases. V trimming: 5 bases; J trimming: 4 bases; junction bases outside the gene matches: 19. This CDR3 has 17 residues. From germline, CDR1 is SQVTM and CDR2 ANQGSEA. Written as DNA, the CDR3 is TGCAGCGTTACCATCCAACTCCCGGGACTAGTGAGGTACGAGCAGTACTTC. Translating gives CSVTIQLPGLVRYEQYF.

To note about this clonotype: This is likely a read error, given that the CDR3 carries no conserved phenylalanine or tryptophan at its end. The limits of the CDR3 on the DNA are not certain, so only TCRdb's listed CDR3 is given. This chain links TRBV7-2 with TRBJ1-6; the table's TRBD1 call for D was not verified on the DNA. CDR1 is SGHTA, CDR2 FQGNSA, per germline. The length of the CDR3 is 9 amino acids, counting both ends. CDR3 region: CASAGARHS.

This clonotype was counted once. A clone one base away is much larger, so this may be a read error. The chain employs TRBV29-1 and TRBJ2-7; 14 bases align to TRBD2. CDR1 is SQVTM and CDR2 is ANQGSEA in the germline V gene. The CDR3 is 14 residues long. CDR3: CSAPGTSGSYEQCF. Here the CDR3 DNA reads TGCAGCGCTCCCGGGACTAGCGGGAGTTACGAGCAGTGCTTC.